In this sample, the clone carrying this TCR beta chain turned up a few times. Its antigen is unidentified. The data were obtained in a study of T-cell memory formation after mild COVID-19. Germline lookup yields CDR1 SQVTM and CDR2 ANQGSEA. Deletions cut 0 bases from V and 4 bases from J, with 12 bases between. The CDR3 loop spans 14 amino acids. In TCRdb, the 5' RACE reads were re-called with MiXCR into one record per CDR3 protein. The repertoire has about 320,000 distinct CDR3 sequences, more than 13% of them found once; the top ten carry roughly a fifth. Study-wide findings and caveats: Contracting CD4+ clones were located mainly in CM and EM, and CD8+ clones in EMRA. Pre-infection memory carried some responding clones, suggesting that cross-reactive memory joined.

The sequence was collected from a man aged 18 to 30 who had mild COVID-19 (a few samples of this study predate the infection). Cell type and time point are not known. The J gene is TRBJ1-1, the V gene TRBV29-1, with D uncertain. Input material: PBMCs or a T cell subset sorted from them (not recorded which). CDR3 region: CSVEERKAGTEAFF. The CDR3 nucleotides are TGCAGCGTTGAAGAGAGGAAGGCTGGCACTGAAGCTTTCTTT.